The rows below give T cell receptor beta chains drawn from one sample of a study of blood T cells in healthy people across ages. Via MiXCR, TCRdb re-called the 5' RACE reads, giving one row per CDR3 protein. The table records more than 700,000 distinct CDR3 sequences, 46% of them present only once. Sequenced: blood. The source of these receptors is a man older than 75 in good health. Both conserved end residues are part of each CDR3. The order of the fields is clone size, J gene, D gene, V gene, CDR3 length, CDR3 DNA, CDR3 protein. The D gene is left open where the match is weak. Clone size is stated in some rows and not others, as once, few, many or a class when expanded.

>few|TRBJ2-1|TRBD2|TRBV5-5|19
TGTGCCAGCAGCGGGGGACTAGCGGGAGGCAAGAGCTCCTACAATGAGCAGTTCTTC
CASSGGLAGGKSSYNEQFF
>few|TRBJ1-4|TRBD1|TRBV25-1|15
TGTGCCAGCAGAGAGACAGGGACAACTAATGAAAAACTGTTTTTT
CASRETGTTNEKLFF
>.|TRBJ2-1|TRBD2|TRBV3-1|16
TGTGCCAGCAGCCGCGGAGGGGCGGGAGGCGGGAATGAGCAGTTCTTC
CASSRGGAGGGNEQFF
>.|TRBJ2-2|TRBD1|TRBV2|15
TGTGCCAGCAGTGAATGGGACAGAACCACCGGGGAGCTGTTTTTT
CASSEWDRTTGELFF
>.|TRBJ1-6|TRBD1|TRBV28|16
TGTGCCAGCAGTTTCCCAGCTGCAGGGGGCGGTTCACCCCTCCACTTT
CASSFPAAGGGSPLHF
>.|TRBJ2-1|.|TRBV4-2|12
TGTACCAGCAGCCAGTTAAAGAATGAGCAGTTCTTC
CTSSQLKNEQFF
>.|TRBJ1-4|TRBD1|TRBV20-1|16
TGCAGTGCTAGAGATCTTGTTGGGACAGGGGGTGAAAAACTGTTTTTT
CSARDLVGTGGEKLFF
>.|TRBJ2-3|TRBD1|TRBV29-1|15
TGCAGCGGGGGGACAGGAACCTCTAGCACAGATACGCAGTATTTT
CSGGTGTSSTDTQYF
>.|TRBJ1-2|TRBD1|TRBV25-1|15
TGTGCCAGCAGTGAATCGGGGGACAGAAACTATGGCTACACCTTC
CASSESGDRNYGYTF
>.|TRBJ2-6|.|TRBV7-3|15
TGTGCCAGCAGCTTACAGCCAACTGGGGCCAACGTCCTGACTTTC
CASSLQPTGANVLTF
>.|TRBJ2-1|TRBD2|TRBV12-3/TRBV12-4|18
TGTGCCAGCAGGGGACTCGGGACTAGCGGGCCCTCCTACAATGAGCAGTTCTTC
CASRGLGTSGPSYNEQFF
>few|TRBJ2-7|.|TRBV21-1|16
TGTGCCAGCAGCCCTAAAGGCGGACTCTCCTACAATGAGCAGTACTTC
CASSPKGGLSYNEQYF
>.|TRBJ1-4|.|TRBV14|15
TGTGCCAGCAGCCAAGATCAAGGGTTCAATCAAAAACTGTTTTTT
CASSQDQGFNQKLFF
>.|TRBJ1-1|.|TRBV11-2|13
TGTGCCAGCAGCTTAGCCCCGGGGAGGGAAGCTTTCTTT
CASSLAPGREAFF
>many|TRBJ1-2|.|TRBV5-8|12
TGTGCCAGCAGCCAGGACGGCCCTGGCTACACCTTC
CASSQDGPGYTF
>.|TRBJ2-1|TRBD2|TRBV7-2|15
TGTGCCAGCAGCTCCTCTAGCGGGAGGAGGGATGAGCAGTTCTTC
CASSSSSGRRDEQFF
>.|TRBJ2-5|.|TRBV20-1|11
TGCAGTACTAGGAGGTTGGAGACCCAGTACTTC
CSTRRLETQYF
>.|TRBJ1-1|.|TRBV29-1|12
TGCAGCGTTGAAGATACCACAGCACTGGCTTTCTTT
CSVEDTTALAFF
>few|TRBJ2-1|TRBD2|TRBV24-1|15
TGTGCCACCAGTGATTTCGGGACTAGCAGTAATGAGCAGTTCTTC
CATSDFGTSSNEQFF
>.|TRBJ1-2|.|TRBV4-3|14
TGCGCCAGCAGCCCCAGGGGAGGGTACGGCGGCTACACCTTC
CASSPRGGYGGYTF
>.|TRBJ2-1|.|TRBV19|16
TGTGCCAGTAGTATGGCCGGGACGGGTGACCACAATGAGCAGTTCTTC
CASSMAGTGDHNEQFF
>.|TRBJ2-5|TRBD2|TRBV4-2|18
TGTGCCAGCAGCCAAGAGGGCGGACTAGCGGGAGGGCCTCGGGAGCAGTACTTC
CASSQEGGLAGGPREQYF
>.|TRBJ2-1|.|TRBV5-5|15
TGTGCCAGCAGCGGGGGGGCGGCATCCTACAATGAGCAGTTCTTC
CASSGGAASYNEQFF